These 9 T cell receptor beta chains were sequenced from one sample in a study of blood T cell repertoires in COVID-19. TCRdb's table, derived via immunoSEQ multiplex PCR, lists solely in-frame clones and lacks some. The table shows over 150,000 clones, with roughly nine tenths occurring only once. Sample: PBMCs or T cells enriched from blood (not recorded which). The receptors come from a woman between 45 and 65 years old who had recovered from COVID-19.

This CDR3 is CASRLPGDNEKLFF. The CDR3 region has the DNA TGTGCCAGCAGATTACCGGGAGATAATGAAAAACTGTTTTTT. The rearrangement joins TRBV7-9 to TRBJ1-4, with D unclear. Germline CDR1 and CDR2: SEHNR and FQNEAQ (reference sequence). The CDR3 sequence is 14 residues long. Deletions cut 6 bases from V and 4 bases from J, with 12 bases between.

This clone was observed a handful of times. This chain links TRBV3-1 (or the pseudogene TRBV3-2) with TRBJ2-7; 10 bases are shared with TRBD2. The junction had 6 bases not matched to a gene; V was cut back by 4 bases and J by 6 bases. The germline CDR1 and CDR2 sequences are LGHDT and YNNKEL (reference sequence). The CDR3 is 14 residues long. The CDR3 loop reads CASSPVSGRAEQYF. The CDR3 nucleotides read TGTGCCAGCAGCCCTGTCAGCGGGAGGGCCGAGCAGTACTTC.

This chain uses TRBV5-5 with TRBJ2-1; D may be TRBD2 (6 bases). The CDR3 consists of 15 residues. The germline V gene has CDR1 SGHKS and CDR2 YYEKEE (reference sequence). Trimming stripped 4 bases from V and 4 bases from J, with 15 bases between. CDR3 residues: CASSPDGTAYNEQFF. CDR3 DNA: TGTGCCAGCAGCCCCGACGGGACTGCTTACAATGAGCAGTTCTTC.

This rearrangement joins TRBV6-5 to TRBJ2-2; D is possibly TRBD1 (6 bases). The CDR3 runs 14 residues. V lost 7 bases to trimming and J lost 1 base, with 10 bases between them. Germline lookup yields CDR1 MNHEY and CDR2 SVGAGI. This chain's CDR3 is CASIGTKNTGELFF. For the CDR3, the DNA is TGTGCCAGCATAGGGACAAAGAACACCGGGGAGCTGTTTTTT.

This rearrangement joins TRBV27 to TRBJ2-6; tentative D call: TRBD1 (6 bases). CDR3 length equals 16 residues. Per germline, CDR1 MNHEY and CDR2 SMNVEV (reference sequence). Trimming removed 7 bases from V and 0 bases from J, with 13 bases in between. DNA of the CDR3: TGTGCCAGCACCCTCGGACAGAGCTCTGGGGCCAACGTCCTGACTTTC. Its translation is CASTLGQSSGANVLTF.

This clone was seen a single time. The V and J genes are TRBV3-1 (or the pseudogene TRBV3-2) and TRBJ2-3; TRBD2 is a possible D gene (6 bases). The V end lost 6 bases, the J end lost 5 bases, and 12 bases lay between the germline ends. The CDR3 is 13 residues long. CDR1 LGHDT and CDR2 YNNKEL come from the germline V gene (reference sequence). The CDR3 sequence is CASSMRGGDTQYF. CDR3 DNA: TGTGCCAGCAGTATGCGGGGCGGAGATACGCAGTATTTT.

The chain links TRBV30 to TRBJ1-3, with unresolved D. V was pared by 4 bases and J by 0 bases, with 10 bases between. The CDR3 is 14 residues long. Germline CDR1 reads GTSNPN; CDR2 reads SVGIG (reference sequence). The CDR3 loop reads CAWTVGASGNTIYF. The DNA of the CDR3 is TGTGCCTGGACCGTCGGAGCCTCTGGAAACACCATATATTTT.

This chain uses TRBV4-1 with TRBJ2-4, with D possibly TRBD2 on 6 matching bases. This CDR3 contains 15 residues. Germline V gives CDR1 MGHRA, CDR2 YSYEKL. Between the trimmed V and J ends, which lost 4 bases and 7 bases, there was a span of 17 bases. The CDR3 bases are TGCGCCAGCAGCCTTCCAGGAGGAGGGCCTAACATTCAGTACTTC. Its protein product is CASSLPGGGPNIQYF.

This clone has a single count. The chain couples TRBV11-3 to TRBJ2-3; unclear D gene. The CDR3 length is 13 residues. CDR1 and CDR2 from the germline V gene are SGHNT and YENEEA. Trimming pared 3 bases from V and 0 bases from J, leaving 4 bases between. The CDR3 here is CASSLESTDTQYF. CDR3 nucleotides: TGTGCCAGCAGCTTGGAGAGCACAGATACGCAGTATTTT.